These T cell receptor beta chains were read from a single sample in a study of blood T cells in healthy people across ages. Each CDR3 protein is one row after TCRdb ran MiXCR on the 5' RACE reads. The sample shows roughly 1.7 million distinct CDR3 sequences, 34% of them seen only once. The sequencing sample was made of blood. The source is a woman in her twenties or thirties in good health. Both conserved end residues are part of each CDR3. A D gene is named only where the DNA matches it firmly. The listing skips clone size in some rows; elsewhere it reads once, few, many or a size class.

cdr3_nt cdr3_aa j_call d_call clone_size v_call
TGTGCCAGCAGTCCCGCGGGGGGCCCCTACAATGAGCAGTTCTTC CASSPAGGPYNEQFF TRBJ2-1 TRBD2 many TRBV25-1
TGCAGCGTTGAAGTGGGCGGGGTAGCTTTCTTT CSVEVGGVAFF TRBJ1-1 . . TRBV29-1
TGCGCCAGCAGCTTGGAGACAGGAAGCACAGATACGCAGTATTTT CASSLETGSTDTQYF TRBJ2-3 . . TRBV5-1
TGCGCCAGCAGCCCTCACATCGAGCGGGAGGGACAAGAGACCCAGTACTTC CASSPHIEREGQETQYF TRBJ2-5 TRBD2 many TRBV4-1
TGCAGTGCGGCGGTACAATGGGGGACTGAAGCTTTCTTT CSAAVQWGTEAFF TRBJ1-1 . . TRBV20-1
TGTGCCAGCAGCCCCACCCTTGGGTCGGCCTACGAGCAGTACTTC CASSPTLGSAYEQYF TRBJ2-7 . many TRBV7-8
TGTGCCAGCAGCGGTGGAGGAGAGGACATTCAGTACTTC CASSGGGEDIQYF TRBJ2-4 . many TRBV3-1
TGCAGTGCATTCAAGGGGGATACTGAAGCTTTCTTT CSAFKGDTEAFF TRBJ1-1 . . TRBV20-1
TGTGCCAGCAGCTTAGGCCCCGTGGCAGACCTAAGCACAGATACGCAGTATTTT CASSLGPVADLSTDTQYF TRBJ2-3 . . TRBV13
TGTGCCAGCAGCTTATACCTCCCGCTACCGATCTACGAGCAGTACTTC CASSLYLPLPIYEQYF TRBJ2-7 . few TRBV7-3
TGTACCAGCAGCCAAGAGGAACTAGCGGGCCACAATGAGCAGTTCTTC CTSSQEELAGHNEQFF TRBJ2-1 TRBD2 . TRBV3-1
TGTGCCAGCAGCTCCGGGACCAGCGGGACACTAACCAGGGGGGAGCAGTACTTC CASSSGTSGTLTRGEQYF TRBJ2-7 . few TRBV6-2/TRBV6-3
TGTGCCATCACTGGCGGGGAGAATGAGCAGTTCTTC CAITGGENEQFF TRBJ2-1 . many TRBV10-3
TGTGCCTGCAGCCCCTATACTAGCGGGAGATCCGAGACCCAGTACTTC CACSPYTSGRSETQYF TRBJ2-5 TRBD2 . TRBV7-9
TGCGCCAGCAGCTTGGACCGGGATGGACAGTTCTTC CASSLDRDGQFF TRBJ2-1 . few TRBV5-1
TGTGCCAGCAGATCAAACGACAGGGGGCCGAACTATGGCTACACCTTC CASRSNDRGPNYGYTF TRBJ1-2 TRBD1 . TRBV27
TGTGCCAGCAGTCGGCTAAGGTACGAGCAGTACTTC CASSRLRYEQYF TRBJ2-7 . . TRBV2
TGTGCCAGCAGCTCACGACTAGCGACTGAGCAGTTCTTC CASSSRLATEQFF TRBJ2-1 TRBD2 . TRBV7-2
TGCAGTGCTAGAGAGGGCGGGAGAAGTCCAGATACGCAGTATTTT CSAREGGRSPDTQYF TRBJ2-3 TRBD2 . TRBV20-1
TGTGCCAGCAGCCAAGATGACAGGTTGGACACTGAAGCTTTCTTT CASSQDDRLDTEAFF TRBJ1-1 . . TRBV3-1
TGTGCCAGCAGCGCCGTGTTGGGGACTGAAGCTTTCTTT CASSAVLGTEAFF TRBJ1-1 . . TRBV7-3
TGTGCCAGCTCACCCTCCTCCAATGAGCAGGTCTTC CASSPSSNEQVF TRBJ2-1 . . TRBV18
TGTGCCTGGGAGAGCGGGAGCACAGATACGCAGTATTTT CAWESGSTDTQYF TRBJ2-3 . . TRBV30
TGCGCCAGCAGCCAATTGGGCCTAGCGGGAAGGCTTTCCTACGAGCAGTACTTC CASSQLGLAGRLSYEQYF TRBJ2-7 TRBD2 . TRBV4-1
TGTGCCGTCGTTTTCTCCTACGAGCAGTACTTC CAVVFSYEQYF TRBJ2-7 . few TRBV6-1
TGTGCCGGCAGCTCCATCCCCGGGGGGGATACGCAGTATTTT CAGSSIPGGDTQYF TRBJ2-3 TRBD2 . TRBV7-8